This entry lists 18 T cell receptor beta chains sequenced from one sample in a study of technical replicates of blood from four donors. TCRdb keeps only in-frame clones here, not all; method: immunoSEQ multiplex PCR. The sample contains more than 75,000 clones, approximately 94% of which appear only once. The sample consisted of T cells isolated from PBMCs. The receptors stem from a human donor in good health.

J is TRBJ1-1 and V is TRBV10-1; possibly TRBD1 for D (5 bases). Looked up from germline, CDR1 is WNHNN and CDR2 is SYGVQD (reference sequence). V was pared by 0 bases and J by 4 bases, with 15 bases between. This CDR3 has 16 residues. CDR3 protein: CASSESRRGGGTEAFF. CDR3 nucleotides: TGCGCCAGCAGTGAGTCGCGGCGGGGGGGAGGCACTGAAGCTTTCTTT.

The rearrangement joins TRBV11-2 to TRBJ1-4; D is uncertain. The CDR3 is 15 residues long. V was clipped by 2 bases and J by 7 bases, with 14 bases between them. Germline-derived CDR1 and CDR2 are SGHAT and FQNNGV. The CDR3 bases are TGTGCCAGCAGCTTAAATCTCAAAGGGAGTGAAAAACTGTTTTTT. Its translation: CASSLNLKGSEKLFF.

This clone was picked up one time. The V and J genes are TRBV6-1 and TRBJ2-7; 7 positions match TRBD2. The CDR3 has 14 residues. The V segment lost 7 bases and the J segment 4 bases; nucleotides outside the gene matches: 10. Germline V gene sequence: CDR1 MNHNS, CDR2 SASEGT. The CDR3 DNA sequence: TGTGCCAGCACCATGCGGGGGAGAGTTTACGAGCAGTACTTC. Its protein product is CASTMRGRVYEQYF.

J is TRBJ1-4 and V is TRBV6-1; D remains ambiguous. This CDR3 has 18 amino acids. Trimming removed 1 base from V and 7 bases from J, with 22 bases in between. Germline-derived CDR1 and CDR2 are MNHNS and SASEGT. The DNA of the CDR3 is TGTGCCAGCAGTGAAGGCGGTCTATCGACCACCCACGGTGAAAAACTGTTTTTT. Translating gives CASSEGGLSTTHGEKLFF.

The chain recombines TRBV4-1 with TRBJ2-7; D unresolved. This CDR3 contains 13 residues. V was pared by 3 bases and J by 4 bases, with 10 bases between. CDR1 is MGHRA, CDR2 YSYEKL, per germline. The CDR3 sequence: CASSQAPSYEQYF. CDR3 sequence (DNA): TGCGCCAGCAGCCAGGCACCCTCTTACGAGCAGTACTTC.

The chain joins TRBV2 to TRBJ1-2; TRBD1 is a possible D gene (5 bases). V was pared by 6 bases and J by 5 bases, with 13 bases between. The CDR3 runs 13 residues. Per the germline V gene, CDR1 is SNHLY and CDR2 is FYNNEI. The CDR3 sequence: CASRAGIVYGYTF. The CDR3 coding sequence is TGTGCCAGCAGGGCAGGGATTGTTTATGGCTACACCTTC.

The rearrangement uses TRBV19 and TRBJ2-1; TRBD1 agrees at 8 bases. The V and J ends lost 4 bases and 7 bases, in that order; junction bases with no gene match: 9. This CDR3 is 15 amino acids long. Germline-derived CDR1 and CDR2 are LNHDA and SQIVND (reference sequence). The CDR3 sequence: CASSTTGGVNNEQFF. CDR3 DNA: TGTGCCAGTAGTACAACAGGGGGAGTCAATAATGAGCAGTTCTTC.

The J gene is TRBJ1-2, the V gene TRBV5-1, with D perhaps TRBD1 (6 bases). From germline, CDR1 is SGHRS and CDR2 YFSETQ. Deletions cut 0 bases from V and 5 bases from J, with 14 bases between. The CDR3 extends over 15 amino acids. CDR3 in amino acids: CASSLVGGRAYGYTF. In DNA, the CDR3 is TGCGCCAGCAGCTTGGTCGGGGGGCGAGCATATGGCTACACCTTC.

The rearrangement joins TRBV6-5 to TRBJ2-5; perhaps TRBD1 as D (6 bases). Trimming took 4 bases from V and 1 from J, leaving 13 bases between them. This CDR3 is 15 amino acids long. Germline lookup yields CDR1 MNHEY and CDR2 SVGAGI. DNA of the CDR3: TGTGCCAGCAGTTCTCCAGGGACACCCCAAGAGACCCAGTACTTC. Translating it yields CASSSPGTPQETQYF.

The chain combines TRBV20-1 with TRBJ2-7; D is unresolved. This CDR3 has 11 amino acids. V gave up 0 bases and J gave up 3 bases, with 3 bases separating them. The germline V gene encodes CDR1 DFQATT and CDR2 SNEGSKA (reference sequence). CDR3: CSARDLYEQYF. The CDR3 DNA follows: TGCAGTGCTAGAGATCTCTACGAGCAGTACTTC.

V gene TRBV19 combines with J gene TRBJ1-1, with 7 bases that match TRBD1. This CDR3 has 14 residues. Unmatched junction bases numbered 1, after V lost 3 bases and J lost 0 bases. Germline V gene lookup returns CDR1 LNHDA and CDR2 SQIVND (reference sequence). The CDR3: CASSIGTVNTEAFF. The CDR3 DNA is TGTGCCAGTAGTATCGGGACAGTGAACACTGAAGCTTTCTTT.

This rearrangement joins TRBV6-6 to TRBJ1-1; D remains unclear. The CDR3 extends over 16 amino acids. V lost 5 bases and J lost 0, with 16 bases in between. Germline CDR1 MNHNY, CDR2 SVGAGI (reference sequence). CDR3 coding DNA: TGTGCCAGCAGTCTCCCTGGTGAAGGAGTGAACACTGAAGCTTTCTTT. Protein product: CASSLPGEGVNTEAFF.

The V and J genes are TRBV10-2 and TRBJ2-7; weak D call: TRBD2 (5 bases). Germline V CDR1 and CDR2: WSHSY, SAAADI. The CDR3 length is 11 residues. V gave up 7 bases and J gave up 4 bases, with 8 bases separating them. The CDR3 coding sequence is TGCGCCAGCACCTCGGGATACGAGCAGTACTTC. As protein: CASTSGYEQYF.

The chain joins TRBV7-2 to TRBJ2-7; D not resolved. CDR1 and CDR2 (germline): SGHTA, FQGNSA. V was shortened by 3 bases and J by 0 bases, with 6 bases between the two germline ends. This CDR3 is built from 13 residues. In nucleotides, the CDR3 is TGTGCCAGCAGCTTTTCTGTCTCCTACGAGCAGTACTTC. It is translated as CASSFSVSYEQYF.

The CDR3 loop reads CASSPKTRTSANNEQFF. CDR3 DNA sequence: TGTGCCAGCAGCCCCAAAACACGGACTAGCGCGAACAATGAGCAGTTCTTC. V gene TRBV5-4 combines with J gene TRBJ2-1; 9 bases are shared with TRBD2. The CDR3 extends over 17 amino acids. Germline V CDR1 and CDR2: SGHNT, YYREEE (reference sequence). The V gene end was trimmed by 4 bases and the J gene end by 5 bases; junction bases not matched to a gene: 13. Combining the CDR3 with reference TRBV5-4 and TRBJ2-1 gives the whole variable domain ETGVTQSPTHLIKTRGQQVTLRCSSQSGHNTVSWYQQALGQGPQFIFQYYREEENGRGNFPPRFSGLQFPNYSSELNVNALELDDSALYLCASSPKTRTSANNEQFFGPGTRLTVL.

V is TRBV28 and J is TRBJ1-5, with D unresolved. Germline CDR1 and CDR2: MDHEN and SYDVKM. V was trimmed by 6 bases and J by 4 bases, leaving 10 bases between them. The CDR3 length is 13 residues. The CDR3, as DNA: TGTGCCAGCAGCCTTCACTTGAATCAGCCCCAGCATTTT. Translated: CASSLHLNQPQHF.

The CDR3 DNA sequence: TGTGCCAGGAAGCGATGGCGGTCCGACTACGAGCAGTACTTC. Translating gives CARKRWRSDYEQYF. The chain recombines TRBV2 with TRBJ2-7, with D unresolved. CDR1 and CDR2 (germline): SNHLY, FYNNEI. The CDR3 consists of 14 residues. V lost 9 bases and J 3 bases, leaving 18 bases between the germline ends.

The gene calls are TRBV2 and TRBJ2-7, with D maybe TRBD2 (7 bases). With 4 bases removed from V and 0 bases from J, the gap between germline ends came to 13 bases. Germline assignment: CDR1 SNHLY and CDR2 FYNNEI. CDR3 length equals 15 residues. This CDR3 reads CASSGGGATSYEQYF. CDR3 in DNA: TGTGCCAGCAGTGGAGGGGGGGCGACCTCCTACGAGCAGTACTTC.